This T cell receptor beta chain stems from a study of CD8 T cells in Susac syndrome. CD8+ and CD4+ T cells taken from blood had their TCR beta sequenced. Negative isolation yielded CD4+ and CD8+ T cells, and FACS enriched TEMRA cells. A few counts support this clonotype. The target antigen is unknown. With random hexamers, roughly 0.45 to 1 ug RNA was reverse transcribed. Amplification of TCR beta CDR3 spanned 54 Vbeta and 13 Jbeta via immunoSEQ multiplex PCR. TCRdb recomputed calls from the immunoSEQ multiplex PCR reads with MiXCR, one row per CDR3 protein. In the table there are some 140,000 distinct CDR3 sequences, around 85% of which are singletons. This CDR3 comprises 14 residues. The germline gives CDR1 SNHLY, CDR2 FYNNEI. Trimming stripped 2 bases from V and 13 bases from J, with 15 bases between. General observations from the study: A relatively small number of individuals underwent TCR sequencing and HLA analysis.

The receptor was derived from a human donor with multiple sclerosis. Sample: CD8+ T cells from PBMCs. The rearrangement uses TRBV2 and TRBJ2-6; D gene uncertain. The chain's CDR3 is CASSEQFGNSVLTF. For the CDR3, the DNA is TGTGCCAGCAGTGAACAGTTTGGGAACTCGGTCCTGACTTTC.